This record covers a single T cell receptor beta chain. CDR1 SEHNR and CDR2 FQNEAQ come from the germline V gene (reference sequence). CDR3 length: 15 residues. The ends were cut back, 5 bases at V and 6 bases at J, with 20 bases in the middle. The entry originates in a study of control samples from healthy donors and cancer patients. Sequencing was performed with immunoSEQ multiplex PCR; in TCRdb, only in-frame clones are kept and a portion is missing. The repertoire holds some 64,000 clones, about 90% seen once, with approximately 2.3% in the top ten. Source material: PBMCs. This TCR came from a woman between 45 and 60 years old with head and neck cancer. This chain connects TRBV7-9 to TRBJ2-7, with D maybe TRBD2 (5 bases). CDR3 sequence: CASSPVSGWKGEQYF. CDR3 coding DNA: TGTGCCAGCAGCCCAGTTTCGGGGTGGAAGGGCGAGCAGTACTTC.